What follows describes a single TCR beta chain. Its antigen is unknown. This entry is derived from a study of T-cell reconstitution after alpha-beta-depleted transplantation in children. Findings of the study overall: Alpha-beta T cells about two months after transplant reportedly derived from several hundred expanded graft clones. At day 60, the high TCRbeta diversity found in some patients originated from recipient T cells and thymic progenitors that had survived. Newly produced T cells mostly provided counts and TCRbeta diversity after one year, as hyperexpanded clones declined.

Germline V gene lookup returns CDR1 SGHRS and CDR2 YFSETQ. Deletions cut 0 bases from V and 4 bases from J, with 10 bases between. This CDR3 contains 14 residues. Preparation of the TCRbeta library used unique molecular identifiers. TCRdb processed the PCR reads anew with MiXCR; each CDR3 protein has one entry. Among about 870,000 distinct CDR3 sequences listed, approximately 15% were seen once. This TCR came from a male patient between 10 and 17 years old who had a stem cell transplant for acute lymphoblastic leukemia, so the T cells may come from the graft donor. Sequencing used PBMCs, mostly from graft donor cells, obtained 360 days after TCRalphabeta/CD19-depleted stem cell transplant. This sequence joins TRBV5-1 and TRBJ1-1; D gene unclear. In DNA, the CDR3 is TGCGCCAGCAGCTTGGCCACGAAGGGCACTGAAGCTTTCTTT. Its protein is CASSLATKGTEAFF.